A selection of T cell receptor beta chains follows, all from one sample in a study of long-term antiretroviral therapy in people with HIV. Sequencing was performed with immunoSEQ multiplex PCR; in TCRdb, only in-frame clones are kept and a portion is missing. Here the sample spans some 28,000 clones, 80% being singletons. The sample consisted of unsorted PBMCs, taken 0.3 years after starting antiretroviral therapy. The source is a man aged 40-49 years with HIV. The CDR3 runs from the conserved cysteine through the conserved F or W. Size tells how often a clone was seen (once, few, many) or the class of an expanded clone, and some rows leave it out.

large	TRBJ1-2	TRBV7-9	CASSKTPGQGSYGYTF
NA	TRBJ2-5	TRBV28	CASRNRDRGFYQETQYF
NA	TRBJ2-3	TRBV18	CASSPQLPAGGLADTQYF
NA	TRBJ1-1	TRBV14	CASSQGWWSGRTEAFF
NA	TRBJ2-1	TRBV11-2	CASSFSFNEQFF
NA	TRBJ2-5	TRBV29-1	CSVGHQGLQETQYF
NA	TRBJ2-1	TRBV28	CASSLGFSNEQFF
NA	TRBJ1-2	TRBV28	CASSSSDRGYGYTF
few	TRBJ1-2	TRBV27	CASSLLAQGHGYTF
NA	TRBJ1-3	TRBV27	CASSKIGISGNTIYF
NA	TRBJ1-2	TRBV11-2	CASSLVAGPNYGYTF
NA	TRBJ2-2	TRBV9	CASSGGTGSPTGELFF
NA	TRBJ2-1	TRBV5-1	CASSSLGLASYNEQFF
NA	TRBJ1-2	TRBV7-8	CASSLVGGGGYTF
once	TRBJ2-7	TRBV29-1	CSVVRRQGGYEQYF
NA	TRBJ2-7	TRBV5-5	CASSFYPGVYEQYF
NA	TRBJ2-1	TRBV9	CASSVGGLAYNEQFF
NA	TRBJ1-5	TRBV7-8	CASSPGTISNQPQHF
NA	TRBJ1-4	TRBV2	CAITGGPNEKLFF
few	TRBJ1-1	TRBV5-1	CASRVNTEAFF
NA	TRBJ2-2	TRBV27	CASSSARQGGTGELFF
NA	TRBJ2-5	TRBV7-9	CASSPPEGRGPQETQYF
NA	TRBJ2-7	TRBV7-6	CASSPQGYSYEQYF
NA	TRBJ2-1	TRBV9	CASSVAPRTSGGAGYNEQFF
few	TRBJ1-1	TRBV28	CASSFNPSYGRNTEAFF
NA	TRBJ2-1	TRBV7-9	CASSLAGTLNEQFF
once	TRBJ1-1	TRBV5-1	CASSLSGIAAFF
NA	TRBJ2-3	TRBV28	CASSSLRAALPSTDTQYF
NA	TRBJ1-5	TRBV29-1	CSVGQGLGQPQHF
NA	TRBJ2-5	TRBV2	CASSEALGRGETQYF
NA	TRBJ2-5	TRBV5-6	CASSLAVTGGSGETQYF
once	TRBJ1-4	TRBV30	CAWSRDTFEKLFF
NA	TRBJ1-4	TRBV15	CATSRGGGGNEKLFF
NA	TRBJ2-7	TRBV9	CASSARPGTSGRAYEQYF
NA	TRBJ2-4	TRBV6-1	CASRVPRGTKNIQYF
once	TRBJ2-5	TRBV11-2	CASSLWGWETQYF
NA	TRBJ2-7	TRBV28	CASSTGGTVTGQYF
NA	TRBJ1-6	TRBV6-5	CASNTQGNSPLHF
NA	TRBJ2-2	TRBV27	CASRGDTGELFF
NA	TRBJ1-1	TRBV2	CASRVGGGNTEAFF
NA	TRBJ1-2	TRBV9	CASSVDDRLSNYGYTF
NA	TRBJ1-3	TRBV28	CASRADRLSGNTIYF